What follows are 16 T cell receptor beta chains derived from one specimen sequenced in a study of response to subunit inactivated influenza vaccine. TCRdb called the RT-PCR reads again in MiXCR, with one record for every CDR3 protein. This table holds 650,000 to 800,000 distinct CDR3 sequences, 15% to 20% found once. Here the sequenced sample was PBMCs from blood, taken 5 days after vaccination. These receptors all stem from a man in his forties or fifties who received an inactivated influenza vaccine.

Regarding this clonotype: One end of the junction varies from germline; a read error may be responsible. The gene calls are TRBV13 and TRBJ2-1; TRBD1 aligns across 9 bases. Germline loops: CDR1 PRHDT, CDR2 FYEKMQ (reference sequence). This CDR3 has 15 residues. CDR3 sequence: CASSEGTGTYDEQFF. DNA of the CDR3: TGTGCCAGCAGCGAGGGGACAGGGACCTACGATGAGCAGTTCTTC. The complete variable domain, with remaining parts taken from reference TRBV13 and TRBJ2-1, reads AAGVIQSPRHLIKEKRETATLKCYPIPRHDTVYWYQQGPGQDPQFLISFYEKMQSDKGSIPDRFSAQQFSDYHSELNMSSLELGDSALYFCASSEGTGTYDEQFFGPGTRLTVL.

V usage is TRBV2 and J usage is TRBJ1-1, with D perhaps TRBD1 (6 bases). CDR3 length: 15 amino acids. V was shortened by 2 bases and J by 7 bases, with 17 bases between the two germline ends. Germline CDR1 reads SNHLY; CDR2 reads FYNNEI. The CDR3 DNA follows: TGTGCCAGCAGTGAAAACAGACCCAGGGGCGGTGAAGCTTTCTTT. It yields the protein CASSENRPRGGEAFF.

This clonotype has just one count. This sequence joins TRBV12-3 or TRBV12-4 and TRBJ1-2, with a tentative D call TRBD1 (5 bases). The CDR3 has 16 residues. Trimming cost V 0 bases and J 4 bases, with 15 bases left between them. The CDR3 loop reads CASSLAGRGRFYGYTF. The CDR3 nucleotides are TGTGCCAGCAGTTTAGCGGGAAGGGGACGGTTCTATGGCTACACCTTC.

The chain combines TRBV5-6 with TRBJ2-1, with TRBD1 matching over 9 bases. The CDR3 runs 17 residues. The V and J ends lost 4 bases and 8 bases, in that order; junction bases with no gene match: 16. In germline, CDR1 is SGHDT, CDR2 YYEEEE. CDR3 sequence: CASSQPWDRAPLDEQFF. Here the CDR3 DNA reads TGTGCCAGCAGCCAACCCTGGGACAGGGCCCCCTTGGATGAGCAGTTCTTC.

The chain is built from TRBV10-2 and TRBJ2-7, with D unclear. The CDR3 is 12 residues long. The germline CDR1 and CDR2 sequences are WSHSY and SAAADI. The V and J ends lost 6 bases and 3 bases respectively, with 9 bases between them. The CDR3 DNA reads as TGCGCCAGCAGCAAGACATACTACGAGCAGTACTTC. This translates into CASSKTYYEQYF.

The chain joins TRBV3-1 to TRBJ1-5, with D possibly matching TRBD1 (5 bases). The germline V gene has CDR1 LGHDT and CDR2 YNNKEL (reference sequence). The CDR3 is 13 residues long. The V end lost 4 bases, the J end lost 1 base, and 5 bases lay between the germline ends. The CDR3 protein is CASSRQSNQPQHF. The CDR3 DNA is TGTGCCAGCAGCCGACAGAGCAATCAGCCCCAGCATTTT.

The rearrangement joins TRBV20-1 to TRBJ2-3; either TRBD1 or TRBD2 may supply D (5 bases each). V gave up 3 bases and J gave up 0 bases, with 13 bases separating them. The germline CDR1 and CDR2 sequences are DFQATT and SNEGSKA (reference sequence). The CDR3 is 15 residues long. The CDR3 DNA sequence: TGCAGTGCTAGCGGGGCAGCGATTAGCACAGATACGCAGTATTTT. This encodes CSASGAAISTDTQYF.

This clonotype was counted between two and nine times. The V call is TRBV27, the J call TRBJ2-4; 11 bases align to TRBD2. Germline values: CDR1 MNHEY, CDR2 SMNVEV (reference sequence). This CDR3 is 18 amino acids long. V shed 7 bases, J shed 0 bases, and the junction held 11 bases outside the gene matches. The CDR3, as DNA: TGTGCCAGCACCCGCGGGACTAGCGGAACCATAGCCAAAAACATTCAGTACTTC. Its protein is CASTRGTSGTIAKNIQYF.

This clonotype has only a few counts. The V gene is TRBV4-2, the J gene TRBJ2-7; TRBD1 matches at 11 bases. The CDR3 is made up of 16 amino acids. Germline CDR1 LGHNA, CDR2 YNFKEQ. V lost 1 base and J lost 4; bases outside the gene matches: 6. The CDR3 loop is CASSQASGQGAYEQYF. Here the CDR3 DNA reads TGTGCCAGCAGCCAAGCATCTGGACAGGGGGCGTACGAGCAGTACTTC.

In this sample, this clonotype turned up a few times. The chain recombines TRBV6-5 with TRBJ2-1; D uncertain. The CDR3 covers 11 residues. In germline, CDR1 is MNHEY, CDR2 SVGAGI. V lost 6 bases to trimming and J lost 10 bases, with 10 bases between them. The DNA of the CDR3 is TGTGCCAGCAGCCCCAACATAGAGCAGTTCTTC. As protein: CASSPNIEQFF.

Here the CDR3 reads CASSLVERMNTEAFF. The CDR3 DNA sequence: TGTGCCAGCAGCTTAGTAGAGAGAATGAACACTGAAGCTTTCTTT. The rearrangement links TRBV7-8 to TRBJ1-1; D remains ambiguous. V lost 1 base and J 0 bases, leaving 9 bases between the germline ends. The CDR3 spans 15 residues. CDR1 SGHVS and CDR2 FQNEAQ come from the germline V gene.

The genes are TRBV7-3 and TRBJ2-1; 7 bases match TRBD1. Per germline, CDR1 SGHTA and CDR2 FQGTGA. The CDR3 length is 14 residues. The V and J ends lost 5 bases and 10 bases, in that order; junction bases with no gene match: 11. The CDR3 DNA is TGTGCCAGCAGCATGGACCCCAGGGGGTTCGAGCAGTTCTTC. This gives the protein CASSMDPRGFEQFF. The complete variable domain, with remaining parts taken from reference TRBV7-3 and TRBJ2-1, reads GAGVSQTPSNKVTEKGKYVELRCDPISGHTALYWYRQSLGQGPEFLIYFQGTGAADDSGLPNDRFFAVRPEGSVSTLKIQRTERGDSAVYLCASSMDPRGFEQFFGPGTRLTVL.

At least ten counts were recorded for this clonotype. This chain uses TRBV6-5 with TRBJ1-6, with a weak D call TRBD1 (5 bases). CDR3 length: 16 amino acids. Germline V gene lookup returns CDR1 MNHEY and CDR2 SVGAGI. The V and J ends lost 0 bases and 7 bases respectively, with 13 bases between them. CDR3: CASSYSRGTMNSPLHF. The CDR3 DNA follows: TGTGCCAGCAGTTACTCCCGGGGGACGATGAATTCACCCCTCCACTTT.

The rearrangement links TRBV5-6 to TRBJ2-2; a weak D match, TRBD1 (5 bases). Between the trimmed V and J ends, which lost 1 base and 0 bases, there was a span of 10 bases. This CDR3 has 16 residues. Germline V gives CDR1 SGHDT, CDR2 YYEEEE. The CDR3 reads CASSLYATANTGELFF. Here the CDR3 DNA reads TGTGCCAGCAGCTTGTATGCGACAGCGAACACCGGGGAGCTGTTTTTT.

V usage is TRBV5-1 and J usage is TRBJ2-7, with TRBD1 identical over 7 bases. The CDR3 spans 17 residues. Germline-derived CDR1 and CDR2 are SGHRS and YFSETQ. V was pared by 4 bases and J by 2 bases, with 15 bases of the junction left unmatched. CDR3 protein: CASSLSPGTAVPYEQYF. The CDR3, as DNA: TGCGCCAGCAGCCTGTCCCCCGGGACAGCCGTACCCTACGAGCAGTACTTC.

The CDR3 region is CASSRPGLAGSSTDTQYF. The CDR3, as DNA: TGTGCCAGCAGCAGACCGGGACTAGCGGGCTCTAGCACAGATACGCAGTATTTT. The rearrangement uses TRBV11-3 and TRBJ2-3; 12 positions match TRBD2. The junction had 9 bases not matched to a gene; V was cut back by 5 bases and J by 0 bases. The V gene's germline CDR1 is SGHNT and CDR2 YENEEA. The CDR3 totals 18 residues.